This T cell receptor beta chain came from a study of cytomegalovirus exposure and HLA in healthy donors. The CDR3 consists of 12 residues. V was trimmed by 1 base and J by 9 bases, leaving 13 bases between them. CDR1 and CDR2 (germline): SQVTM, ANQGSEA. The primer mix had 60 Vbeta and 13 Jbeta primers. Assay used: immunoSEQ multiplex PCR; TCRdb lists only in-frame clones, some missing. This table holds over 100,000 clones. The genes are TRBV29-1 and TRBJ2-7; a weak D match, TRBD2 (6 bases). The sequencing sample was made of PBMCs. This sequence was found in a woman between 35 and 50 years old in good health and CMV-seropositive. The CDR3 bases are TGCAGCGTTGAAGGGGACTCCGAAGTGCAGTACTTC. Translated: CSVEGDSEVQYF.